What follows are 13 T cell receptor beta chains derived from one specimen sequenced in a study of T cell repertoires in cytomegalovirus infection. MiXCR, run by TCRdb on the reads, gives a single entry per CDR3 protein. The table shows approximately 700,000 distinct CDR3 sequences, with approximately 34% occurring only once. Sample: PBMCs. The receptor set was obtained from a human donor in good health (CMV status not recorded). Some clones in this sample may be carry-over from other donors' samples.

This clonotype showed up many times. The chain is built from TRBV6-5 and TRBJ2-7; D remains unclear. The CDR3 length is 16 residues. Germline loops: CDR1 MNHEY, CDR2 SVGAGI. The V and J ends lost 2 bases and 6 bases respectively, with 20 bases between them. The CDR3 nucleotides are TGTGCCAGCAGTTACATTTCCAGACCTTCCATAATCGAGCAGTACTTC. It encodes CASSYISRPSIIEQYF.

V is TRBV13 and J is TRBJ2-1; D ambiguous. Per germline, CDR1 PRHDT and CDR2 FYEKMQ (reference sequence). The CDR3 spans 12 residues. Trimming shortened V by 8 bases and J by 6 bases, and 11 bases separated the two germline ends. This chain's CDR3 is CASAGQPNEQFF. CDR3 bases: TGTGCCAGCGCCGGGCAGCCCAATGAGCAGTTCTTC.

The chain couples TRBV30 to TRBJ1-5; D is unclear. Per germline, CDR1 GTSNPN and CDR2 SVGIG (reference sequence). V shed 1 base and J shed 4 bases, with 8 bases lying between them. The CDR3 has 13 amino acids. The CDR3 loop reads CAWSAPANQPQHF. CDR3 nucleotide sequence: TGTGCCTGGAGTGCCCCGGCTAATCAGCCCCAGCATTTT.

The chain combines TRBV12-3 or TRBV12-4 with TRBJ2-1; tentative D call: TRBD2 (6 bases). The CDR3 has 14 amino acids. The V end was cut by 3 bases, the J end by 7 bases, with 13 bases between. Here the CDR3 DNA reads TGTGCCAGCAGTTTTCCGGGACTCTGGAATGAGCAGTTCTTC. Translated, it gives CASSFPGLWNEQFF.

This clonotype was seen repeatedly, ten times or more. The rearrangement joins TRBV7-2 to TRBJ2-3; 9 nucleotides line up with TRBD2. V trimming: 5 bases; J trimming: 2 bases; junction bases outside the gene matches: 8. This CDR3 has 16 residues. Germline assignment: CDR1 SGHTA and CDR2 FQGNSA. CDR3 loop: CASSGGTSGLTDTQYF. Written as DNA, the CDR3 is TGTGCCAGCAGCGGTGGTACTAGCGGGCTCACAGATACGCAGTATTTT.

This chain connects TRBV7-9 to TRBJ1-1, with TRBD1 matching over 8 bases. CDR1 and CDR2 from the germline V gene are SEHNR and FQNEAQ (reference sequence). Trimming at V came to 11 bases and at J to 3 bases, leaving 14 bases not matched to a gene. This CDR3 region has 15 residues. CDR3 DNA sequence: TGTGCCTCCTCCTGGACAGGGTTATCGTACACTGAAGCTTTCTTT. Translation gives CASSWTGLSYTEAFF.

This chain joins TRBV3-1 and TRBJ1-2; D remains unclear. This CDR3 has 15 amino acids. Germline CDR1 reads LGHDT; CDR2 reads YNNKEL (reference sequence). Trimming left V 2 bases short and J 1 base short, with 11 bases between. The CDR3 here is CASSQSLEFNYGYTF. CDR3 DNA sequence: TGTGCCAGCAGCCAATCACTCGAGTTTAACTATGGCTACACCTTC. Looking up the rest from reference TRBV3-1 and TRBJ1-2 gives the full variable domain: DTAVSQTPKYLVTQMGNDKSIKCEQNLGHDTMYWYKQDSKKFLKIMFSYNNKELIINETVPNRFSPKSPDKAHLNLHINSLELGDSAVYFCASSQSLEFNYGYTFGSGTRLTVV.

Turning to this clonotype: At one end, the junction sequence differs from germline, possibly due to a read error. CDR3: CASGNLAGVTDPQYF. The CDR3 DNA follows: TGTGCCAGCGGGAACCTAGCGGGAGTTACAGATCCGCAGTATTTT. The chain combines TRBV5-5 with TRBJ2-3; 10 nucleotides line up with TRBD2. The CDR3 has 15 amino acids. In germline, CDR1 is SGHKS, CDR2 YYEKEE (reference sequence).

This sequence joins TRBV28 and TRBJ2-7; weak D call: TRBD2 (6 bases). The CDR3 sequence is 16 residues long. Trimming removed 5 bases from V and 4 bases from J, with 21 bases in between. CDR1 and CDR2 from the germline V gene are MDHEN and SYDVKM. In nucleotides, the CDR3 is TGTGCCAGCAGTCCATCAGGGTGGGAGGAAACTTACGAGCAGTACTTC. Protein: CASSPSGWEETYEQYF.

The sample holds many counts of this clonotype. The CDR3 is CASRPSTGARGYTF. CDR3 in DNA: TGTGCCAGCAGACCTTCTACAGGGGCGCGGGGCTACACCTTC. This rearrangement joins TRBV28 to TRBJ1-2, with 7 bases that match TRBD1. The CDR3 is 14 residues long. Germline CDR1 and CDR2: MDHEN and SYDVKM. The J segment lost 8 bases and the V segment lost 6 bases, leaving 12 bases of the junction unmatched.

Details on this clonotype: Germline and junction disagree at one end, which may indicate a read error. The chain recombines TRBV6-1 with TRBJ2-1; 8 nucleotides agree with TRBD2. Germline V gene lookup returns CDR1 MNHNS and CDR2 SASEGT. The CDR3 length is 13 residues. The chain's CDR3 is CASRGGLVNKQFF. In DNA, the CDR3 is TGTGCCAGCAGGGGGGGACTAGTCAATAAGCAGTTCTTC.

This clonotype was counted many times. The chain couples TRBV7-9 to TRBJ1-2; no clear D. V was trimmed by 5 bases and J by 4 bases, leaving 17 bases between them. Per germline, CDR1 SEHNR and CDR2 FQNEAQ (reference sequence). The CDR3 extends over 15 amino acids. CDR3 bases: TGTGCCAGCAGCCCGGACTCCACTTTCATCTATGGCTACACCTTC. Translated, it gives CASSPDSTFIYGYTF.

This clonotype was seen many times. The CDR3 DNA is TGTGCCAGCAGCTCTCTTTCGACAGTAGTAAACATTCAGTACTTC. The encoded protein is CASSSLSTVVNIQYF. The rearrangement uses TRBV7-2 and TRBJ2-4, with TRBD1 as a possible D gene (5 bases). The CDR3 totals 15 residues. V was pared by 4 bases and J by 6 bases, with 16 bases between. The germline V gene has CDR1 SGHTA and CDR2 FQGNSA.